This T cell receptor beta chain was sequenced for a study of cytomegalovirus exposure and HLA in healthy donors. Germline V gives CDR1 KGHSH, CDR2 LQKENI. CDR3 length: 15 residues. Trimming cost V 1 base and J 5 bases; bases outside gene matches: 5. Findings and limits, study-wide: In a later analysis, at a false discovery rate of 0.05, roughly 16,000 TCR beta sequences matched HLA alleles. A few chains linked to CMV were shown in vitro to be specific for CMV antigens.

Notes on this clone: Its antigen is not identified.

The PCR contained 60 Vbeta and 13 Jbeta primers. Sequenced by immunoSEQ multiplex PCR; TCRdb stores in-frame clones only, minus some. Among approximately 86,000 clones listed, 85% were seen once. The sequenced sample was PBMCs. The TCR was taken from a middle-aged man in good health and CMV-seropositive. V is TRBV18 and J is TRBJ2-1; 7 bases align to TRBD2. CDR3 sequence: CASSPQASGNNEQFF. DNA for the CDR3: TGTGCCAGCTCACCACAGGCTAGCGGAAACAATGAGCAGTTCTTC.